The T cell receptor beta chain described here comes from a study of neurological immune-mediated disorders. Trimming cost V 6 bases and J 2 bases; bases outside gene matches: 10. This CDR3 is 16 amino acids long. Germline CDR1 is DFQATT and CDR2 is SNEGSKA (reference sequence). MiXCR was run by TCRdb on the 5' RACE reads, yielding one entry per CDR3 protein. The data show approximately 86,000 distinct CDR3 sequences, 2.5% to 3% seen once. Many counts were recorded for this clonotype. This sequence was found in a woman aged 25 to 39 with multiple sclerosis. The chain uses TRBV20-1 and TRBJ1-6, with TRBD1 matching 7 bases. The sample taken for sequencing was PBMCs. CDR3 protein: CSARRTGGTYNSPLHF. The CDR3 bases are TGCAGTGCAAGAAGGACAGGAGGGACCTATAATTCACCCCTCCACTTT.